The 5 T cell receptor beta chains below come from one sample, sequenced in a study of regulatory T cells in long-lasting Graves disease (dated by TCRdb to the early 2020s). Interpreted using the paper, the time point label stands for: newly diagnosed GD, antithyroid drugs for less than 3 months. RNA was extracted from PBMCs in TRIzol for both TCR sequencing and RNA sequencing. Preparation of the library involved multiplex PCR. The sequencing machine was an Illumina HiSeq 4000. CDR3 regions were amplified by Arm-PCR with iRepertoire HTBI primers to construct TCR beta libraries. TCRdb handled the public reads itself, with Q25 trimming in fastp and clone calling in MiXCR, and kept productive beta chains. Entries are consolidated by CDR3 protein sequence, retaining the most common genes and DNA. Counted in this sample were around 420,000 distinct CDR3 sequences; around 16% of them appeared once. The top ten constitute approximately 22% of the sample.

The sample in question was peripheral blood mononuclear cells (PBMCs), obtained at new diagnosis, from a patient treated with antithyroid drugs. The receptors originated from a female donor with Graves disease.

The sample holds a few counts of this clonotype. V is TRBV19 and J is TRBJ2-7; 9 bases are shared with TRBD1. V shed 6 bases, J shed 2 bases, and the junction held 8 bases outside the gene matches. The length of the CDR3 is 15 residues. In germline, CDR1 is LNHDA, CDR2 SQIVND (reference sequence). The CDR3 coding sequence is TGTGCCAGTAGAGGCGGGACAGGGCCTCCCTACGAGCAGTACTTC. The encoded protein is CASRGGTGPPYEQYF.

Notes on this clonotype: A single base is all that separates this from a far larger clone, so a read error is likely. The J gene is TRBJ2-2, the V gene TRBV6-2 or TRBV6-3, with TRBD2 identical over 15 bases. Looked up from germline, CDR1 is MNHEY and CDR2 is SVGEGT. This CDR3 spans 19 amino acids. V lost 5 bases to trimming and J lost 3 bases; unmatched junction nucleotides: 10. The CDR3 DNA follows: TGTGCCAGCAGTCCGGGACTAGCGGGAGGTGCCCTTCACACCGGGGAGCTGTTTTTT. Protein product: CASSPGLAGGALHTGELFF.

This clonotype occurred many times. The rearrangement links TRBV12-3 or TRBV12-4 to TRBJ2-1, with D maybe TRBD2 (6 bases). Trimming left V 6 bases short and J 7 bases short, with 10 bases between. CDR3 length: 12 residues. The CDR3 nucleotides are TGTGCCAGCAGCAGACTAGGGAATGAGCAGTTCTTC. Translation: CASSRLGNEQFF.

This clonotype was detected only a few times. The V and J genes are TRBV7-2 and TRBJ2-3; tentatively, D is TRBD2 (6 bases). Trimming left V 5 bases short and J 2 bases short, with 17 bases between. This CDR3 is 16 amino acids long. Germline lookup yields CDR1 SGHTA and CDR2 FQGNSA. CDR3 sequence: CASSGRASVTTDTQYF. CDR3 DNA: TGTGCCAGCAGCGGCCGAGCTAGCGTCACCACAGATACGCAGTATTTT.

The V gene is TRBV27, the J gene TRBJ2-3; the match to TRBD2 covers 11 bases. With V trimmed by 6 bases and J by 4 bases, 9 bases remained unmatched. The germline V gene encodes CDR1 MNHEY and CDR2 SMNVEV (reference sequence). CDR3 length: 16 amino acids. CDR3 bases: TGTGCCAGCAGCTCCGGACTAGCGGGTCTCCCAGATACGCAGTATTTT. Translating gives CASSSGLAGLPDTQYF.